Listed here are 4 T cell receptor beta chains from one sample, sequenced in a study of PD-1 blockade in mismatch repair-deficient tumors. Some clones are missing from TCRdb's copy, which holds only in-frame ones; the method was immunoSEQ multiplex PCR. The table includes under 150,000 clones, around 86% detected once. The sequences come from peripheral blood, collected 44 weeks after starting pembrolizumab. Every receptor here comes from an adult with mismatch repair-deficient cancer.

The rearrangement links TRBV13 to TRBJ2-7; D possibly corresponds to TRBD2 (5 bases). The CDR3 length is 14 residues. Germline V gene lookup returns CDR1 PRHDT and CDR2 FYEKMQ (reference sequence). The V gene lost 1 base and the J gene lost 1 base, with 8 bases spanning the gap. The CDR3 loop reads CASSLVRGSYEQYF. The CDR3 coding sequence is TGTGCCAGCAGCTTAGTTCGGGGTTCCTACGAGCAGTACTTC. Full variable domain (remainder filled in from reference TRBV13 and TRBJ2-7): AAGVIQSPRHLIKEKRETATLKCYPIPRHDTVYWYQQGPGQDPQFLISFYEKMQSDKGSIPDRFSAQQFSDYHSELNMSSLELGDSALYFCASSLVRGSYEQYFGPGTRLTVT.

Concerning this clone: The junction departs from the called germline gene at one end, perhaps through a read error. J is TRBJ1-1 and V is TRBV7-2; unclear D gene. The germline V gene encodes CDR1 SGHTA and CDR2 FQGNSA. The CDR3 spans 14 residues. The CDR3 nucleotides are TGTGCCAGCACCTTAAGCGGTGGAGGCACTGAAGCTTTCTTT. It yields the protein CASTLSGGGTEAFF.

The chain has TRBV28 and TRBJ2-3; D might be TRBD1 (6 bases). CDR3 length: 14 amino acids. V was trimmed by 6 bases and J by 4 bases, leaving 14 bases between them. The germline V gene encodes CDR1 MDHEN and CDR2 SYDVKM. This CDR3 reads CASSPGQSADTQYF. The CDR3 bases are TGTGCCAGCAGCCCTGGACAGTCCGCAGATACGCAGTATTTT.

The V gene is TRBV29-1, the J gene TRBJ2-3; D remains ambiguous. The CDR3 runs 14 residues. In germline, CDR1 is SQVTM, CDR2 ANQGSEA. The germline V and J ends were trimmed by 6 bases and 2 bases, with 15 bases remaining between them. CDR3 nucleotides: TGCAGCGTCCCACTTTCGCAGTACACAGATACGCAGTATTTT. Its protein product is CSVPLSQYTDTQYF.